This T cell receptor (beta chain) was identified in a study of beta chain features in type 1 diabetes listed by TCRdb under 2018. For context, the study as a whole: Patients and healthy donors did not differ in mean age, gender distribution, total cell number or subset yield. In the study, recently diagnosed type 1 diabetes patients and matched healthy donors were compared on the TCRB repertoires of their sorted circulating CD4+ T cell subsets. Across all samples, about 110 million sorted cells were examined, and cell number per subset correlated strongly with RNA yield. Naive and central memory subsets were obtained from all 30 or so donors, but regulatory and stem cell-like memory subsets were isolated from only 8 patients and 8 healthy donors.

The entire amount of isolated RNA was reverse transcribed using the High Capacity cDNA Reverse Transcription Kit, so the sequenced TCRB transcripts were expressed ones. Deep immunoSEQ sequencing was applied to naive, central memory and regulatory T cell samples, giving an average of roughly 3.6 million total reads per sample. Sorted cells were lysed in RLT buffer and RNA was extracted with DNase-treated RNeasy Micro or Mini kits, depending on cell number. Each cell subset was processed separately to prevent cross-contamination, with patient and healthy donor samples processed together. Using the immunoSEQ multiplex PCR, TCRB sequences were amplified from cDNA into 87-bp fragments spanning the CDR3 region. The amplicons were sequenced using the Illumina HiSeq platform. The paper's processing steps were these. PCR bias was corrected computationally using synthetic template baselines, and reads within Hamming distance 2 were collapsed, with unmergeable singletons discarded. By aligning reads against IMGT, V, D and J genes, CDR3 length, and insertions or deletions at six rearrangement sites were assigned. Within each subset, clonotype counts were normalized to the number of sorted cells before true diversity and Gini coefficients were calculated with the tcR R package. Repertoire sharing was quantified using the overlap coefficient calculated on TCRB nucleotide sequences. Out-of-frame TCRB sequences from naive cells were analyzed to stand in for the pre-selection repertoire. Held by TCRdb, this immuneACCESS table contains in-frame sequences only and omits some clones. Under half of the omission traces to an unresolved V gene where checked; the cause of the rest is unknown. From that table come the V and J calls and clone size; the DNA was used to work out D and trimming. The sample table contains hundreds of thousands of clones; only one count was recorded for 11% to 15% of them. 0.035% to 0.045% of the sample is held by the ten biggest clonotypes.

This clone showed up just a few times. This receptor's antigen is unknown. Qualities for individual bases were not recorded, and no much larger clone is one base off. Overall study outcomes, separate from this receptor: A moderate but significant shortening of TCRB CDR3 length was observed in type 1 diabetes patients in all four CD4+ subsets. Because cDNA was sequenced instead of genomic DNA, highly expressing activated cells could be over-represented, though the groups showed no difference in activation or CD3 levels. Naive, central memory and regulatory TCRB repertoires appeared more similar among patients than among healthy donors. At VDJ recombination sites, patients with type 1 diabetes made fewer insertions and deleted more nucleotides, a pattern implying thymic rearrangement abnormalities. Only small numbers of individuals were included in the HLA sub-analyses, which left unresolved whether HLA type had any influence on TCRB rearrangement. Shorter templates might have been favored by PCR, but patient and control samples were amplified and corrected together, so both groups would have been affected equally by any skew.

Each donor gave one peripheral blood draw, averaging roughly 100 mL, which was collected into heparinised tubes. A BD FACSAria II was used to sort naive, central memory, regulatory and stem cell-like memory CD4+ T cells with a panel that included CD45RO, CCR7, CD25, CD127, CD95 and CD27. Purity was above 95% for every sorted population. PBMCs were isolated right away by Lymphoprep density gradient centrifugation and were stained directly, without culture. Samples were stained and sorted in pairs, with one healthy donor and one patient per experiment, so that batch effects were minimized. Inclusive of the bounding cysteine and phenylalanine, the CDR3 is 14 residues long. Kept here is only the CDR3 DNA, which spans 42 bases and is read in frame from base 1. CDR1 MNHEY and CDR2 SVGAGI are derived from the germline V gene. V is trimmed back by 8 bases and J by 4 bases, and the junction contains 11 bases that no gene match accounts for.

Sequencing was carried out using naive CD4+ T cells from blood. Taken with the paper, the label for cell subset or site translates to: true naive CD4+ T cells. The sequence came from a man aged 18 to 35 with type 1 diabetes. The V gene is TRBV6-5 and the J gene is TRBJ2-7; TRBD1 lines up with 7 middle nucleotides. The DNA sequence reads TGTGCCAGCTCCACCCGTGGCAGGGGGTACGAGCAGTACTTC. This gives the protein CASSTRGRGYEQYF.